What follows are 29 T cell receptor beta chains derived from one specimen sequenced in a study of cytomegalovirus exposure and HLA in healthy donors (dated by TCRdb to the late 2010s). The library was prepared using the immunoSEQ multiplex PCR assay. For the multiplex PCR, a mixture combining 60 forward primers for TCR Vbeta segments and 13 reverse primers for TCR Jbeta segments was used. Entries here come from immuneACCESS through TCRdb and include only in-frame sequences with V and J called. Some clones fail to appear in such tables; in the studies checked, an unresolved V gene covers under half of the shortfall, and the cause of the remainder is unknown. Across this sample there are roughly 150,000 clones, with roughly 80% seen only once. Of the sample, 2% to 2.5% falls within the top ten clones. Sequencing input: PBMCs. Receptors were obtained from a man aged 50 to 59 in good health and CMV-seropositive.

The chain joins TRBV28 to TRBJ2-5; 8 bases match TRBD2. Germline loops: CDR1 MDHEN, CDR2 SYDVKM. There are 16 residues in the CDR3. Trimming cost V 2 bases and J 2 bases; bases outside gene matches: 7. The CDR3 reads CASSLPLAGVQETQYF. The CDR3 DNA is TGTGCCAGCAGTTTACCCCTAGCGGGTGTACAAGAGACCCAGTACTTC.

The V call is TRBV9, the J call TRBJ1-3; 7 bases match TRBD1. V was pared by 1 base and J by 2 bases, with 9 bases of the junction left unmatched. Germline CDR1 and CDR2: SGDLS and YYNGEE. This CDR3 is 17 amino acids long. The DNA for the CDR3 is TGTGCCAGCAGCGTAACCGGGACAGTCCCTCCTGGAAACACCATATATTTT. Protein sequence: CASSVTGTVPPGNTIYF.

This chain links TRBV18 with TRBJ1-2, with TRBD1 matching over 7 bases. This CDR3 has 14 amino acids. The ends lost 2 bases at V and 8 bases at J; junction bases unmatched: 8. Germline CDR1 KGHSH, CDR2 LQKENI. CDR3 in DNA: TGTGCCAGCTCACCAAACAGGGGCTCTTACGGCTACACCTTC. Translated, it gives CASSPNRGSYGYTF.

The chain uses TRBV6-1 and TRBJ2-1; D is possibly TRBD1 (5 bases). Germline CDR1 MNHNS, CDR2 SASEGT. This CDR3 comprises 15 residues. V lost 5 bases and J 7 bases, leaving 18 bases between the germline ends. The CDR3 nucleotides read TGTGCCAGCAGTTCTAAGGTGGCAGGGATTAATGAGCAGTTCTTC. It specifies CASSSKVAGINEQFF.

This sequence joins TRBV9 and TRBJ1-6, with TRBD1 as a possible D gene (6 bases). CDR3 length: 16 residues. Germline V gene sequence: CDR1 SGDLS, CDR2 YYNGEE. V shed 4 bases and J shed 7 bases, with 18 bases lying between them. CDR3 sequence reads: CASSLDSGSLNSPLHF. In DNA form, the CDR3 reads TGTGCCAGCAGCCTGGACAGCGGATCCCTAAATTCACCCCTCCACTTT.

The chain carries TRBV19 and TRBJ2-1, with 9 bases lining up with TRBD1. Germline loops: CDR1 LNHDA, CDR2 SQIVND (reference sequence). The CDR3 has 14 residues. Trimming cost V 2 bases and J 8 bases; bases outside gene matches: 4. The DNA of the CDR3 is TGTGCCAGTAGTATAACAGGGGGCCTTTATGAGCAGTTCTTC. Its translation is CASSITGGLYEQFF.

The V call is TRBV29-1, the J call TRBJ2-7; D is unresolved. This CDR3 spans 11 amino acids. V shed 6 bases and J shed 3 bases, with 9 bases lying between them. Germline assignment: CDR1 SQVTM and CDR2 ANQGSEA. The CDR3 protein is CSVAWSYEQYF. DNA for the CDR3: TGCAGCGTGGCCTGGAGCTACGAGCAGTACTTC.

This clone has just one count. The chain employs TRBV19 and TRBJ2-7; 7 bases align to TRBD2. This CDR3 has 15 amino acids. Germline CDR1 and CDR2: LNHDA and SQIVND (reference sequence). V lost 1 base to trimming and J lost 2 bases; unmatched junction nucleotides: 5. CDR3 protein: CASSIGASGTYEQYF. In DNA form, the CDR3 reads TGTGCCAGTAGTATAGGAGCTAGCGGCACCTACGAGCAGTACTTC.

A few counts support this clone. V usage is TRBV7-6 and J usage is TRBJ1-6, with D perhaps TRBD1 (5 bases). Trimming removed 5 bases from V and 8 bases from J, with 13 bases in between. The CDR3 runs 14 residues. Germline CDR1 is SGHVS and CDR2 is FNYEAQ. CDR3 sequence reads: CASSPQWGDSPLHF. The DNA for the CDR3 is TGTGCCAGCAGCCCCCAGTGGGGGGATTCACCCCTCCACTTT.

The CDR3 nucleotides read TGCGCCAGCAGCTCGGGACAGGCCCTAGGGGAGTATTTT. This codes for CASSSGQALGEYF. The rearrangement uses TRBV5-1 and TRBJ2-3, with TRBD1 matching over 8 bases. J was trimmed by 13 bases and V by 3 bases; bases with no gene match: 10. This CDR3 comprises 13 residues. CDR1 and CDR2 (germline): SGHRS, YFSETQ.

The chain carries TRBV7-6 and TRBJ1-5; TRBD1 agrees at 8 bases. Germline V gene data show CDR1 as SGHVS and CDR2 as FNYEAQ. Trimming removed 2 bases from V and 9 bases from J; junction bases left unmatched: 9. This CDR3 is 15 amino acids long. CDR3 protein: CASSLRPTGTGPQHF. DNA of the CDR3: TGTGCCAGCAGCTTACGCCCGACAGGGACAGGGCCCCAGCATTTT.

This chain joins TRBV7-9 and TRBJ1-2; 8 nucleotides match TRBD1. The CDR3 totals 16 residues. From germline, CDR1 is SEHNR and CDR2 FQNEAQ (reference sequence). V gave up 3 bases and J gave up 6 bases; unmatched junction bases: 12. CDR3 DNA: TGTGCCAGCAGCTTCCCCTTAGACAGGGGTACCGATGGCTACACCTTC. Translation: CASSFPLDRGTDGYTF.

Details on this clone: At one of its ends the junction is not consistent with the germline gene, which may arise from a read error. This chain links TRBV15 with TRBJ1-2; D gene unclear. CDR3 length: 15 residues. The germline CDR1 and CDR2 sequences are LNHNV and YYDKDF (reference sequence). Here the CDR3 reads CATGRDFSPAEGYTF. CDR3 coding DNA: TGTGCCACCGGCAGAGATTTTAGTCCGGCGGAGGGCTACACCTTC.

The gene calls are TRBV19 and TRBJ1-6; TRBD1 matches 9 bases. The CDR3 length is 18 residues. V shed 3 bases, J shed 9 bases, and the junction held 15 bases outside the gene matches. The germline V gene encodes CDR1 LNHDA and CDR2 SQIVND (reference sequence). CDR3 sequence reads: CASSIYAARDRVFSPLHF. The CDR3 bases are TGTGCCAGTAGTATCTATGCCGCGCGGGACAGGGTGTTTTCACCCCTCCACTTT.

The chain has TRBV7-8 and TRBJ1-1; D is possibly TRBD1 (5 bases). The germline V gene encodes CDR1 SGHVS and CDR2 FQNEAQ. The CDR3 is 12 amino acids. Trimming stripped 6 bases from V and 3 bases from J, with 8 bases between. DNA for the CDR3: TGTGCCAGCAGGGGGCGGTACACTGAAGCTTTCTTT. It encodes CASRGRYTEAFF.

This chain joins TRBV6-1 and TRBJ1-1, with D hard to call. The CDR3 consists of 13 residues. The V gene's germline CDR1 is MNHNS and CDR2 SASEGT. Trimming stripped 6 bases from V and 0 bases from J, with 8 bases between. The DNA for the CDR3 is TGTGCCAGCAGCAACAAACTGAACACTGAAGCTTTCTTT. Amino acids: CASSNKLNTEAFF.

The chain recombines TRBV7-2 with TRBJ2-5, with D tentatively TRBD1 (8 bases). Trimming removed 4 bases from V and 2 bases from J, with 11 bases in between. The CDR3 totals 14 residues. Germline V lookup: CDR1 SGHTA, CDR2 FQGNSA. For the CDR3, the DNA is TGTGCCAGCAGCTCACAGGGGGGGCAAGAGACCCAGTACTTC. Its protein product is CASSSQGGQETQYF.

This chain uses TRBV4-3 with TRBJ1-1; D gene unclear. The V end lost 1 base, the J end lost 5 bases, and 14 bases lay between the germline ends. Germline loops: CDR1 LGHNA, CDR2 YSLEER. The CDR3 covers 15 residues. The chain's CDR3 is CASSQGVATKTEAFF. CDR3 DNA: TGCGCCAGCAGCCAAGGCGTAGCCACGAAGACTGAAGCTTTCTTT.

The chain recombines TRBV5-4 with TRBJ2-5, with 10 bases aligning to TRBD2. With 6 bases clipped from V and 5 bases from J, the junction kept 13 bases outside the gene matches. CDR1 and CDR2 (germline): SGHNT, YYREEE (reference sequence). CDR3 length equals 16 residues. CDR3 protein: CASNLGSSGGLETQYF. In DNA form, the CDR3 reads TGTGCCAGCAACCTTGGGAGTAGCGGGGGGTTGGAGACCCAGTACTTC.

This sequence joins TRBV5-1 and TRBJ2-7; TRBD1 aligns across 7 bases. The CDR3 is made up of 13 amino acids. V shed 0 bases, J shed 3 bases, and the junction held 0 bases outside the gene matches. Germline-derived CDR1 and CDR2 are SGHRS and YFSETQ. Here the CDR3 reads CASSLGTGYEQYF. DNA of the CDR3: TGCGCCAGCAGCTTGGGGACAGGCTACGAGCAGTACTTC.

This clone was recorded a few times. This chain links TRBV6-5 with TRBJ1-6; D uncertain. The V end lost 4 bases, the J end lost 9 bases, and 7 bases lay between the germline ends. From germline, CDR1 is MNHEY and CDR2 SVGAGI. This CDR3 spans 12 amino acids. This CDR3 is CASSSIVSPLHF. The DNA for the CDR3 is TGTGCCAGCAGTTCCATTGTTTCACCCCTCCACTTT.

The chain joins TRBV5-4 to TRBJ2-4, with a possible D match to TRBD1 (5 bases). V shed 2 bases and J shed 1 base, with 13 bases lying between them. Per germline, CDR1 SGHNT and CDR2 YYREEE (reference sequence). CDR3 length equals 16 residues. The CDR3 reads CASSFRTFAAKNIQYF. CDR3 nucleotides: TGTGCCAGCAGCTTTAGGACATTTGCCGCCAAAAACATTCAGTACTTC.

The chain joins TRBV5-1 to TRBJ1-1; the D gene is possibly TRBD1 (5 bases). Germline V gives CDR1 SGHRS, CDR2 YFSETQ. The CDR3 consists of 15 residues. Trimming took off 3 bases at V and 1 base at J, with 13 bases between the two ends. For the CDR3, the DNA is TGCGCCAGCAGCTATCAGTTCGGGGGGAACACTGAAGCTTTCTTT. Amino acid sequence: CASSYQFGGNTEAFF.

The CDR3 nucleotides read TGTGCCAGCAGCCAAGTAGGAGGGGGCGGAAACATTCAGTACTTC. Its translation: CASSQVGGGGNIQYF. The V call is TRBV14, the J call TRBJ2-4; the D gene is possibly TRBD1 (7 bases). Germline values: CDR1 SGHDN, CDR2 FVKESK. V shed 1 base and J shed 6 bases, with 13 bases lying between them. CDR3 length: 15 residues.

This chain uses TRBV7-8 with TRBJ1-2; a possible D gene is TRBD1 (5 bases). The CDR3 extends over 14 amino acids. From germline, CDR1 is SGHVS and CDR2 FQNEAQ. Deletions cut 1 base from V and 4 bases from J, with 10 bases between. The CDR3 DNA reads TGTGCCAGCAGCTTAGAAGGGGCCCCCTATGGCTACACCTTC. Protein sequence: CASSLEGAPYGYTF.

This clone was seen only a few times. The chain has TRBV6-4 and TRBJ1-1; weak D call: TRBD1 (6 bases). V was trimmed by 6 bases and J by 3 bases, leaving 17 bases between them. From germline, CDR1 is MRHNA and CDR2 SNTAGT. This CDR3 contains 15 residues. The CDR3 DNA follows: TGTGCCAGCAGAGAACAGGGATTGGGGGACACTGAAGCTTTCTTT. Translating it yields CASREQGLGDTEAFF.

This clone was detected only once. This sequence joins TRBV14 and TRBJ2-7; TRBD2 might be the D (5 bases). Trimming cost V 0 bases and J 5 bases, with 11 bases left between them. The germline CDR1 and CDR2 sequences are SGHDN and FVKESK. The CDR3 is 14 residues long. In DNA, the CDR3 is TGTGCCAGCAGCCAAGACCGCGCGGGTCACGAGCAGTACTTC. As protein: CASSQDRAGHEQYF.

The chain joins TRBV18 to TRBJ2-1; 8 bases line up with TRBD2. V gave up 6 bases and J gave up 5 bases; unmatched junction bases: 9. The CDR3 totals 15 residues. Germline V CDR1 and CDR2: KGHSH, LQKENI. The CDR3 DNA reads TGTGCCAGCTCTCGACTAGCGATGGAGCACAATGAGCAGTTCTTC. It yields the protein CASSRLAMEHNEQFF. Full variable domain (rest looked up from reference TRBV18 and TRBJ2-1): NAGVMQNPRHLVRRRGQEARLRCSPMKGHSHVYWYRQLPEEGLKFMVYLQKENIIDESGMPKERFSAEFPKEGPSILRIQQVVRGDSAAYFCASSRLAMEHNEQFFGPGTRLTVL.

This chain links TRBV2 with TRBJ1-1; D gene uncertain. V lost 0 bases and J lost 4, with 12 bases in between. Per the germline V gene, CDR1 is SNHLY and CDR2 is FYNNEI. The CDR3 consists of 15 residues. For the CDR3, the DNA is TGTGCCAGCAGTGAAGCATACGGGGAGGGCACTGAAGCTTTCTTT. Amino acids: CASSEAYGEGTEAFF.